This entry lists 17 T cell receptor beta chains sequenced from one sample in a study of blood T cell repertoires in COVID-19. Using immunoSEQ multiplex PCR, the repertoire was profiled, and TCRdb retains in-frame clones only, with some absent. The table includes some 100,000 clones, roughly nine tenths detected once. Sequencing input: peripheral blood. These receptors were taken from a human donor with active COVID-19. The donor label of this sample is uncertain.

The chain is built from TRBV29-1 and TRBJ2-1, with D tentatively TRBD2 (6 bases). V was pared by 6 bases and J by 7 bases, with 22 bases between. This CDR3 contains 15 residues. Germline-derived CDR1 and CDR2 are SQVTM and ANQGSEA. CDR3 protein: CSVPRAGGLGNEQFF. The DNA of the CDR3 is TGCAGCGTGCCCCGAGCCGGGGGTTTGGGTAATGAGCAGTTCTTC.

V is TRBV7-9 and J is TRBJ2-3; 7 bases are a match to TRBD1. J gave up 4 bases and V 5 bases, and 6 bases lay outside the gene matches. The CDR3 extends over 14 amino acids. CDR1 and CDR2 from the germline V gene are SEHNR and FQNEAQ (reference sequence). The CDR3 region has the DNA TGTGCCAGCAGCCGACAGGGTATGCCAGATACGCAGTATTTT. Translation: CASSRQGMPDTQYF.

This rearrangement joins TRBV14 to TRBJ2-7; 7 nucleotides line up with TRBD1. CDR1 is SGHDN and CDR2 is FVKESK in the germline V gene. With V trimmed by 4 bases and J by 2 bases, 14 bases remained unmatched. The CDR3 totals 17 residues. CDR3: CASSPSSPWTGPYEQYF. The CDR3 coding sequence is TGTGCCAGCAGCCCATCCTCTCCTTGGACAGGCCCCTACGAGCAGTACTTC.

The chain couples TRBV5-8 to TRBJ1-1, with D perhaps TRBD1 (6 bases). Trimming took 5 bases from V and 10 from J, leaving 15 bases between them. Germline V CDR1 and CDR2: SGHTS, YDEGEE. The CDR3 spans 12 residues. CDR3: CASRDMVRGAFF. DNA for the CDR3: TGTGCCAGCAGGGATATGGTCAGGGGAGCTTTCTTT.

Points on this clone: This CDR3 is also generated by other DNA sequences in the sample. The J gene is TRBJ1-2, the V gene TRBV29-1, with D perhaps TRBD1 (6 bases). The V and J ends lost 4 bases and 3 bases respectively, with 12 bases between them. Germline values: CDR1 SQVTM, CDR2 ANQGSEA. CDR3 length: 13 residues. The CDR3 is CSVGEQGYYGYTF. The CDR3 DNA reads TGCAGCGTTGGAGAACAGGGATACTATGGCTACACCTTC.

This chain uses TRBV5-1 with TRBJ2-3; TRBD2 matches at 7 bases. CDR3 length equals 17 residues. The germline gives CDR1 SGHRS, CDR2 YFSETQ. The J segment lost 0 bases and the V segment lost 0 bases, leaving 7 bases of the junction unmatched. The CDR3 nucleotides are TGCGCCAGCAGCTTGGTCGGGACTACCTTTAGCACAGATACGCAGTATTTT. Translating it yields CASSLVGTTFSTDTQYF.

This clone has only one observation. The chain uses TRBV4-1 and TRBJ2-5; the match to TRBD1 covers 7 bases. The CDR3 consists of 13 residues. V lost 4 bases and J lost 3; bases outside the gene matches: 2. Per germline, CDR1 MGHRA and CDR2 YSYEKL. The CDR3 reads CASSLGTEETQYF. In nucleotides, the CDR3 is TGCGCCAGCAGCCTCGGGACAGAAGAGACCCAGTACTTC.

The chain couples TRBV29-1 to TRBJ2-7, with D possibly being TRBD2 (5 bases). The V gene's germline CDR1 is SQVTM and CDR2 ANQGSEA. The CDR3 consists of 14 residues. Trimming took off 1 base at V and 7 bases at J, with 17 bases between the two ends. The DNA for the CDR3 is TGCAGCGTTGAAGTTTCGGGAAGGGAGCCGGAGCAGTACTTC. Protein sequence: CSVEVSGREPEQYF.

Concerning this clone itself: An end of the junction differs from the germline gene, which may be a read error. The chain couples TRBV7-7 to TRBJ1-2; possibly TRBD1 for D (5 bases). CDR1 is SSHAT, CDR2 FNYEAQ, per germline (reference sequence). The CDR3 has 15 residues. DNA of the CDR3: TGTGCTAGCATCCTTACGGGGGGGGAGCCCTATGGCTACACCTTC. Protein product: CASILTGGEPYGYTF.

The V and J genes are TRBV6-6 and TRBJ1-1; 8 bases agree with TRBD1. The CDR3 is 15 amino acids. Germline loops: CDR1 MNHNY, CDR2 SVGAGI (reference sequence). Germline trimming cut 4 bases from V and 4 bases from J; bases unmatched to any gene: 8. The CDR3 DNA follows: TGTGCCAGCAGTTTCAGCAGGGGGCCGGGCACTGAAGCTTTCTTT. Translation gives CASSFSRGPGTEAFF.

The chain recombines TRBV24-1 with TRBJ2-1, with D uncertain. This CDR3 contains 15 residues. Trimming removed 0 bases at V and 9 bases at J, with 14 bases between. Germline V gene data show CDR1 as KGHDR and CDR2 as SFDVKD. CDR3 sequence reads: CATSDLLGGSGEQFF. The CDR3 coding sequence is TGTGCCACCAGTGATTTGCTCGGCGGCAGTGGTGAGCAGTTCTTC.

Regarding this clone: This specimen includes other DNA sequences encoding the same CDR3. The rearrangement uses TRBV5-6 and TRBJ1-5; D gene unclear. The CDR3 runs to 15 residues. The germline gives CDR1 SGHDT, CDR2 YYEEEE. Trimming took 1 base from V and 0 from J, leaving 8 bases between them. CDR3 in amino acids: CASSLWRNSNQPQHF. Here the CDR3 DNA reads TGTGCCAGCAGCTTGTGGAGGAATAGCAATCAGCCCCAGCATTTT.

The chain joins TRBV15 to TRBJ1-6; no firm D call. With 1 base removed from V and 4 bases from J, the gap between germline ends came to 17 bases. The CDR3 covers 18 residues. Germline assignment: CDR1 LNHNV and CDR2 YYDKDF (reference sequence). CDR3 residues: CATSRVTGVGKYNSPLHF. The DNA for the CDR3 is TGTGCCACCAGCAGAGTAACCGGGGTCGGTAAATATAATTCACCCCTCCACTTT.

The chain recombines TRBV21-1 with TRBJ1-5; the D call TRBD1 from the table was never checked on the DNA. TRBV21-1 is marked as a pseudogene. This CDR3 spans 14 amino acids. The CDR3 reads CAASGQALNQPQHF. The CDR3 DNA reads as TGTGCCGCGTCCGGACAGGCACTCAATCAGCCCCAGCATTTT.

The chain recombines TRBV18 with TRBJ1-1; TRBD1 is a possible D gene (5 bases). This CDR3 has 14 residues. From germline, CDR1 is KGHSH and CDR2 LQKENI. Trimming removed 8 bases from V and 0 bases from J, with 13 bases in between. The DNA for the CDR3 is TGTGCCAGCCACCCGACAGCCATGAACACTGAAGCTTTCTTT. Amino acids: CASHPTAMNTEAFF.

The rearrangement joins TRBV10-2 to TRBJ2-3, with 8 bases identical to TRBD2. Germline V lookup: CDR1 WSHSY, CDR2 SAAADI. CDR3 length equals 15 residues. Trimming at V came to 1 base and at J to 9 bases, leaving 9 bases not matched to a gene. The CDR3: CASSEFGTSAGTQYF. The CDR3, as DNA: TGCGCCAGCAGTGAGTTTGGGACTAGTGCGGGAACGCAGTATTTT.

This clone occurred a few times. The V gene is TRBV7-7, the J gene TRBJ1-1; possible D gene TRBD1, 6 bases. This CDR3 contains 15 residues. Germline V lookup: CDR1 SSHAT, CDR2 FNYEAQ (reference sequence). V lost 5 bases to trimming and J lost 5 bases, with 18 bases between them. CDR3 bases: TGTGCCAGCAGCCCCCTTCAGGGGAAGAGGACTGAAGCTTTCTTT. Its translation is CASSPLQGKRTEAFF.